The entry below gives a single T cell receptor beta chain sequence along with its context. Its cognate antigen has yet to be identified. Base qualities are not provided; no much larger clone lies one nucleotide away. These data come from a study of cytomegalovirus exposure and HLA in healthy donors (dated by TCRdb to about 2017). Notes on the research overall: In an earlier analysis of fewer than 750 of the donors, approximately 260 Gb of sequence data and 117 million unique TCR beta sequences from about 179 million T cells were reported. About 280 gigabases of sequencing data and 70 million to 95 million unique TCR sequences made up an early release that covered 500 to 650 HLA-typed donors. Of the roughly 410 genotyped donors, 65% to 90% were placed in the genetic ancestry cluster associated with self-reported Caucasian donors. The study aimed to test whether signatures of past pathogen exposure could be identified by cataloging public T cell receptors. The study used immunosequencing to profile the T cell repertoires of under 700 subjects and linked those repertoires to cytomegalovirus serostatus. A separate validation cohort of over a hundred different subjects was used in addition to the roughly 670-subject first cohort. The study combined high-throughput TCR immunosequencing, statistical association of individual TCRs with disease status, and machine learning to predict cytomegalovirus infection status. A later analysis re-examined previously published TCR beta repertoires from about 700 donors and added high-resolution HLA genotyping to investigate patterns of TCR occurrence. In the later analysis, no new phenotypic data were used to find candidate immune exposures; instead, reliance was placed on TCR beta sequences and their occurrence across donors. In an earlier analysis of 587 of the donors, high-throughput TCR beta sequencing was used to judge whether each TCR beta V gene segment behaved as functional or pseudogenic. Donor age, sex, ethnicity and CMV serostatus were compiled together with the repertoire data. In a later genetic analysis, genome-wide SNP genotypes for about three fifths of the roughly 670 donors were used, and that subset was treated as a discovery cohort. All discovery cohort repertoires had been generated on a single sequencing platform. Class I and class II HLA loci were covered by the typing at four-digit resolution. The number of typed donors differed by locus: about 620-640 for A, B, C, DRB1 and DQB1; approximately 520 for DQA1; approximately 600 for DPA1; and some 450 for DPB1. Four or five DR-DQ haplotypes were handled as single units for association and clustering because linkage in the cohort was strong. Among 300 to 500 genotyped donors of the cohort, an average of around 250,000 unique TCR beta nucleotide sequences was sequenced per donor, of which about 18% were non-productive. What the authors observed across the whole study: Around 16 rarely observed V segments, including chromosome 9 orphons, were excluded from the earlier analysis of about 610 of the donors because counts were too low. A further reported finding was that TCR beta sequences accurately predicted the HLA-A and HLA-B alleles for most subjects in the first cohort. Most TCR sequences were seen in very few donors, while some public TCRs were found in many individuals. Because HLA typing was missing for some donors at each locus, association tests included only the typed subset. In a later genetic analysis, a missense DCLRE1C variant was associated with V-gene and J-gene trimming of TCR beta chains, and the association was replicated in an independent cohort. In an earlier analysis of 500 to 650 of the donors, most TCR beta V segments appeared in productive rearrangements about 87% or about 30% of the time, broadly matching IMGT annotations. The cohort was sequenced for TCR beta chains only, and without alpha or paired-chain data the features that could be detected were limited. Correlated functional status among segregating V segments might reflect linkage disequilibrium, but an unknown experimental factor could not be ruled out. For the cohort, immune exposure information was limited to CMV serostatus. In a later analysis, more than 15,000 TCR beta sequences were associated with specific HLA alleles at a false discovery rate of 0.05. Some IMGT-functional V segments, including TRBV6-2 and TRBV6-3, could not be distinguished by the 87-base-pair reads and were therefore excluded. In a later analysis, several top co-occurrence clusters were reported to appear linked to parvovirus B19, influenza, CMV and Epstein-Barr virus. Cytomegalovirus status was reported to be diagnosed by the classifier with high specificity and sensitivity in both the original and validation cohorts. The study listed approximately 160 TCR beta chains as associated with cytomegalovirus. Roughly uniform sequencing depth across donors was assumed in presence/absence analyses, although this assumption may not hold. In a later analysis, HLA-associated TCR beta chains showed more clonal expansion and lower generation probabilities than non-associated chains that were equally common. In a later analysis, TCR association rates were found to vary across HLA loci, with the most associated TCRs seen for DRB1 alleles and the fewest for HLA-C alleles. A later analysis found that most CMV-associated TCR beta chains appeared HLA-restricted, with HLA associations seemingly driven largely by CMV exposure. Compared with the roughly 600-donor mean, donors in an Asian-associated ancestry cluster had fewer N-insertions in productive TCRs, according to a later genetic analysis. The sequencing pipeline was judged likely to have produced a cluster of highly shared sequence variants as a technical artifact. Strong co-occurrence of HLA alleles, especially DR and DQ, made assigning TCR associations to individual alleles difficult. According to the authors, the approach could potentially be generalized to other disease states and immunological phenotypes. In vitro tests confirmed that a few of the cytomegalovirus-associated TCR beta chains recognize cytomegalovirus antigens.

The library was prepared using the immunoSEQ multiplex PCR assay. For the multiplex PCR, a mixture combining 60 forward primers for TCR Vbeta segments and 13 reverse primers for TCR Jbeta segments was used. The CDR3 region of rearranged TCR beta genes was amplified from genomic DNA by a multiplex PCR assay. Amplified TCR beta libraries were sequenced as 87-base-pair reads on the Illumina HiSeq System. On the study's bioinformatics: In a later analysis, roughly 80 million unique TCR beta chains were counted across the 500 to 850 repertoires, and about 9.9 million of these chains were shared by at least two donors. A nearest-neighbor algorithm error-corrected the raw reads and collapsed the reads into unique sequences, merging closely related sequences to remove PCR and sequencing errors. CDR3 sequences were aligned to IMGT reference sequences to assign V, D and J gene segments. For a sequence to be retained, a match of at least six nucleotides to both a V gene segment and a J gene segment was required. A rearrangement counted as productive if the CDR3 had no stop codons and remained in frame with V and J, and every other rearrangement counted as non-productive. Following IMGT convention, CDR3 was defined as the stretch from the second conserved V-encoded cysteine to the conserved J-encoded phenylalanine. The earlier analysis of approximately 500 of the donors excluded sequences that lacked an unambiguous match to a single V gene segment. An earlier analysis of a few hundred of the donors called V segments functional above 56.7% productive rearrangements and segregating when the between-donor standard deviation exceeded 5%. To diagnose cytomegalovirus status from the catalog of TCR beta chain sequences, a statistical classification framework was built. In a later analysis, V and J genes were assigned by comparing TCR nucleotide sequences against IMGT/GENE-DB human TR gene sequences. A later analysis assigned CDR3 sequences and most-parsimonious VDJ recombination scenarios with the TCRdist pipeline. In a later analysis, every TCR beta chain was defined by the combination of its CDR3 amino acid sequence and its V-gene family, and reads without a unique V-gene family were dropped. To address suspected cross-contamination and a sequencing artifact, a later analysis removed approximately 600 highly shared, low-generation-probability nucleotide sequences. In a later analysis, a clonal expansion index was calculated for each public chain from normalized within-repertoire ranks of inferred template counts. In a later analysis, generation probabilities were computed with a VDJ recombination model fitted to out-of-frame rearrangements, and the resulting probabilities were checked against IGoR. In a later analysis, TCR-TCR, TCR-HLA and TCR-CMV co-occurrence was scored with hypergeometric tests, and a repertoire-size bias correction was applied to TCR pairs. False discovery rates were estimated in a later analysis by permuting HLA or CMV assignments 20 times. In a later analysis, co-occurring TCRs were grouped using DBSCAN, and TCRdist sequence similarity was added for clustering within HLA-allele-positive subsets. Co-occurrence clustering excluded repertoires with fewer than 30,000 or more than 120,000 public chains, plus five with anomalous nucleotide sharing. This immuneACCESS table, as held by TCRdb, lists in-frame sequences with V and J called but not all clones. Of the missing ones, under half trace to an unresolved V gene in checked studies; the others have no known cause. V, J and clone size are taken as reported in that table, and D and trimming were inferred from the DNA itself. The sample contains around 140,000 clones, over 70% of them found a single time. The ten largest clones add up to approximately 1.5% of the sample.

In total, roughly 670 healthy bone marrow donors made up the cohort. At the time of sampling, every cohort member was nominally healthy, though immune exposures that went unrecorded were likely present. The donor was CMV seronegative and belonged to the group of around 350 seronegative cohort members. Every donor gave a peripheral blood sample, and the peripheral blood mononuclear cells from that sample were used for TCR beta sequencing. The Qiagen DNeasy Blood Extraction Kit was used to extract genomic DNA from the blood cell samples. Including the terminal cysteine and phenylalanine, the CDR3 comprises 14 residues. Of the read, only the CDR3 DNA is kept; its 42 bases are in frame from base 1. The trim is 0 bases for V and 5 bases for J, with a gap of 13 bases between the germline ends. From a lookup of the germline V gene (reference sequence), CDR1 and CDR2 are GTSNPN and SVGIG.

This TCR came from a woman between 18 and 29 years old in good health and CMV-seronegative. The sequenced sample was PBMCs. The chain employs TRBV30 and TRBJ1-1; TRBD1 is perhaps the D gene, given 5 matching bases. The CDR3 region has the sequence CAWSVSSGRTEAFF. In nucleotide form, the sequence is TGTGCCTGGAGTGTGTCGTCAGGGCGGACTGAAGCTTTCTTT.